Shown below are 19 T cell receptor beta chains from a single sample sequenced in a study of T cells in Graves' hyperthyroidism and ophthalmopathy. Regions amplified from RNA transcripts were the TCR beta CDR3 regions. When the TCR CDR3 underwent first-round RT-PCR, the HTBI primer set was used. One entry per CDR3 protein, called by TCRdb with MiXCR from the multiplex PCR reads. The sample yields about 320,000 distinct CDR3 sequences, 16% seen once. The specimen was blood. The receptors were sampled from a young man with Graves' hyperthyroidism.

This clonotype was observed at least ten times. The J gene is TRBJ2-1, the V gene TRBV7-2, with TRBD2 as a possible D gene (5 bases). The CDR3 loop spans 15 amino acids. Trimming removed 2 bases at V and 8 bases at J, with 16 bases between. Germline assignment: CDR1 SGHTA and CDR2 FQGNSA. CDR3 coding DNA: TGTGCCAGCAGCTTACTAGTCACTAGAAGCGATGAGCAGTTCTTC. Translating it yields CASSLLVTRSDEQFF.

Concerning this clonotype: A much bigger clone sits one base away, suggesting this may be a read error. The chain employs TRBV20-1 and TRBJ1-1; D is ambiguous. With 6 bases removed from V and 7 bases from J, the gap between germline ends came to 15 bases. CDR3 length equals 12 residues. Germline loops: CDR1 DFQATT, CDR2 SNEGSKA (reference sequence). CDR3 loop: CSADDMRLEAFF. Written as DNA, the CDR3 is TGCAGTGCCGACGACATGCGCCTTGAAGCTTTCTTT.

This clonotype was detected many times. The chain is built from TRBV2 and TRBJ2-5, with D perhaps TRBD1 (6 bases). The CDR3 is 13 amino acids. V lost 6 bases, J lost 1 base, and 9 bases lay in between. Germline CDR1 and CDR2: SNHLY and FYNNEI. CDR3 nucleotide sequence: TGTGCCAGCAGCTTGGACAGCCAAGAGACCCAGTACTTC. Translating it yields CASSLDSQETQYF. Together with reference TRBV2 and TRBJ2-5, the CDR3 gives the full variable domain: EPEVTQTPSHQVTQMGQEVILRCVPISNHLYFYWYRQILGQKVEFLVSFYNNEISEKSEIFDDQFSVERPDGSNFTLKIRSTKLEDSAMYFCASSLDSQETQYFGPGTRLLVL.

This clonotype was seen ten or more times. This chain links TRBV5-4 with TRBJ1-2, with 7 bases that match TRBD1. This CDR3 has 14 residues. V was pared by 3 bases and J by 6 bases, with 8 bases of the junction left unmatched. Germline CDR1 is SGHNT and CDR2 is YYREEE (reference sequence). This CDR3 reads CASSSPGRGNGYTF. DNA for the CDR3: TGTGCCAGCAGCTCCCCCGGCAGGGGGAATGGCTACACCTTC. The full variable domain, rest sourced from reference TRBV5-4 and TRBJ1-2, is ETGVTQSPTHLIKTRGQQVTLRCSSQSGHNTVSWYQQALGQGPQFIFQYYREEENGRGNFPPRFSGLQFPNYSSELNVNALELDDSALYLCASSSPGRGNGYTFGSGTRLTVV.

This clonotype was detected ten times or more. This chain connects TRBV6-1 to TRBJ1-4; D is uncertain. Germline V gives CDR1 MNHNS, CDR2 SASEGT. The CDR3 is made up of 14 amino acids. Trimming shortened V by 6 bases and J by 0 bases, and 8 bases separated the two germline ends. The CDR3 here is CASRVGATNEKLFF. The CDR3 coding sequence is TGTGCCAGCAGGGTTGGGGCAACTAATGAAAAACTGTTTTTT.

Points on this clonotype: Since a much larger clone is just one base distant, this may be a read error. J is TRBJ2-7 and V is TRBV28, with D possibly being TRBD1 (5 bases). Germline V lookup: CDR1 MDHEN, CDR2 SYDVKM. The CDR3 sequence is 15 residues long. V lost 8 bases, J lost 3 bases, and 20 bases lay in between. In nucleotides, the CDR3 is TGTGCCAGCCTAACCAACCCAGGGTCTGTCTACGAGCAGTACTTC. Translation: CASLTNPGSVYEQYF.

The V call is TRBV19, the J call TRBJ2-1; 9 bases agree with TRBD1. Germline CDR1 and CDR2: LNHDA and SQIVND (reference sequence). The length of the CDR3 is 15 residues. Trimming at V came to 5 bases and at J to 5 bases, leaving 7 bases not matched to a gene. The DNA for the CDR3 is TGTGCCAGTAGTCCCAGCGGGGACAGGGACAATGAGCAGTTCTTC. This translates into CASSPSGDRDNEQFF.

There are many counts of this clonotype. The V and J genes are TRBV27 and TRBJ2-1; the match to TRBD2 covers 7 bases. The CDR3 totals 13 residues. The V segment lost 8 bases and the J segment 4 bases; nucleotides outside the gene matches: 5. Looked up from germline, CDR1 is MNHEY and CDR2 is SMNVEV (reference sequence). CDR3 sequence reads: CASAAGVYNEQFF. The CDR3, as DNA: TGTGCCAGCGCGGCGGGAGTTTACAATGAGCAGTTCTTC.

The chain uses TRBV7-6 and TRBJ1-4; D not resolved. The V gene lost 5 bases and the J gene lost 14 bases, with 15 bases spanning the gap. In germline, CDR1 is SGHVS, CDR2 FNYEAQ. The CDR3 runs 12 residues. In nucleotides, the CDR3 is TGTGCCAGCAGCCTCCCAAACCCTCGCCTGTTTTTT. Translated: CASSLPNPRLFF.

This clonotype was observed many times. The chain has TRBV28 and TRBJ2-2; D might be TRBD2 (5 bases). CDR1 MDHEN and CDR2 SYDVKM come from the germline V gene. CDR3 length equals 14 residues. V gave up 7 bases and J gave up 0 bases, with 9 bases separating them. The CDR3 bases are TGTGCCAGCACGGGCGGGTCGAACACCGGGGAGCTGTTTTTT. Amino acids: CASTGGSNTGELFF. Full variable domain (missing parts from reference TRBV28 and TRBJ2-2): DVKVTQSSRYLVKRTGEKVFLECVQDMDHENMFWYRQDPGLGLRLIYFSYDVKMKEKGDIPEGYSVSREKKERFSLILESASTNQTSMYLCASTGGSNTGELFFGEGSRLTVL.

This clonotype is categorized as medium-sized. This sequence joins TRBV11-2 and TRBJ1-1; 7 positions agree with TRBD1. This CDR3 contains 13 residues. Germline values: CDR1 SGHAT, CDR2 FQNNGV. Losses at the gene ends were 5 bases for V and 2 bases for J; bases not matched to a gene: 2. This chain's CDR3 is CASSGDRNTEAFF. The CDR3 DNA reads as TGTGCCAGCAGCGGGGACAGAAACACTGAAGCTTTCTTT.

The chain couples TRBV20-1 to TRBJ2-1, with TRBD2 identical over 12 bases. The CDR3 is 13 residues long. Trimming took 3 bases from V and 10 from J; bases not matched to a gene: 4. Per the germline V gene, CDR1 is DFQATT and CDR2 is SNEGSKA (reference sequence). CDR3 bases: TGCAGTGCTAGGCAGGGACTAGCGGGCGAGCAGTTCTTC. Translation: CSARQGLAGEQFF.

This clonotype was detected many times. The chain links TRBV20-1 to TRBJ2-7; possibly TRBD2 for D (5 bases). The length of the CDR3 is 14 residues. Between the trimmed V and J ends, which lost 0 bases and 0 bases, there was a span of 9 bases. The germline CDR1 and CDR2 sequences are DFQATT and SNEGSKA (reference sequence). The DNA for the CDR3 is TGCAGTGCTAGAGATCAACGGGGCTCCTACGAGCAGTACTTC. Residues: CSARDQRGSYEQYF.

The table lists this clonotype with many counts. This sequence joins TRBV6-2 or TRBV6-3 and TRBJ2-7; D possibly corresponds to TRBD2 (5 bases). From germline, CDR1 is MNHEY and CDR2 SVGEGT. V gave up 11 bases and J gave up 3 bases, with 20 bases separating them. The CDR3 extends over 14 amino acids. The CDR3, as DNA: TGTGCCGTACATTCCCTTATTGGAGGCTACGAGCAGTACTTC. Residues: CAVHSLIGGYEQYF.

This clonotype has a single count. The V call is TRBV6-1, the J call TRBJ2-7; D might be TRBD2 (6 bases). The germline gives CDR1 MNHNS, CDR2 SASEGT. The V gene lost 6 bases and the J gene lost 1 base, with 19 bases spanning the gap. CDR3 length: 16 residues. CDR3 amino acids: CASSRTRLGVSYEQYF. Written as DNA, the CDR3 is TGTGCCAGCAGCCGAACGAGACTAGGGGTTTCCTACGAGCAGTACTTC.

CDR3: CASNLDWSWGTDTQYF. The CDR3 DNA reads TGTGCCAGCAACCTGGACTGGTCGTGGGGAACAGATACGCAGTATTTT. This chain joins TRBV11-2 and TRBJ2-3, with D maybe TRBD2 (5 bases). In germline, CDR1 is SGHAT, CDR2 FQNNGV. Trimming removed 7 bases from V and 3 bases from J, with 20 bases in between. This CDR3 is built from 16 residues.

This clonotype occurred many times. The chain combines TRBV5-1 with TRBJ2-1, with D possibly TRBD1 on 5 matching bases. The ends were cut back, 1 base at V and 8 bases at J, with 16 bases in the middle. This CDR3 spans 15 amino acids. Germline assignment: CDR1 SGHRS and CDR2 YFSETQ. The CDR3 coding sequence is TGCGCCAGCAGCTTGCTGCAGGGCTGGTCGGATGAGCAGTTCTTC. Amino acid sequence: CASSLLQGWSDEQFF.

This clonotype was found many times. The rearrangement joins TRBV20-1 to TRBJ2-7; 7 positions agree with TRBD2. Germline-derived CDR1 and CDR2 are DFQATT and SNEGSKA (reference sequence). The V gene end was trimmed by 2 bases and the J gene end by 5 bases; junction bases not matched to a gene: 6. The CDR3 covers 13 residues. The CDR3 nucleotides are TGCAGTGCTAGAAAGGGGAGGGGAGACGAGCAGTACTTC. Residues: CSARKGRGDEQYF.

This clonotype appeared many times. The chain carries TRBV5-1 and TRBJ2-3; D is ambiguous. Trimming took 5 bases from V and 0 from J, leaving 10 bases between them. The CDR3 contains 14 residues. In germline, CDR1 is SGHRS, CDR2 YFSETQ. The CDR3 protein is CASRPGRSTDTQYF. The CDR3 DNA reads TGCGCCAGCAGACCTGGGCGGAGCACAGATACGCAGTATTTT.